The present T cell receptor beta chain was sequenced within a study of Ad26.COV2.S vaccination and SARS-CoV-2 variants. Looking at the study overall: Ad26.COV2.S arm of COV1001 included the donor.

Regarding treatment: some 20 received Ad26.COV2.S at low or high dose, single or two shots; a few received placebo; per-sample allocation not given. Sampling happened 63 days after the first vaccine or placebo injection. General study results and limits: The breadth of spike-specific CD8+ and CD4+ T cell responses after vaccination was reportedly substantial.

Assay: immunoSEQ multiplex PCR; the TCRdb copy retains only in-frame clones and omits some. Counted here are about 680,000 clones, 80% to 90% occurring once; the ten biggest clones make up around 1.5%. Turning to this clone: The antigen remains undetermined.

The receptor comes from a person between 18 and 65 years old who received the Ad26.COV2.S COVID-19 vaccine or a placebo. Sequencing was performed on peripheral blood, taken in a trial of Ad26.COV2.S vaccine versus placebo.

The CDR3 here is CASSLVSAQGGYTF. DNA of the CDR3: TGTGCCAGCAGCTTGGTGTCCGCCCAGGGGGGCTACACCTTC. The genes are TRBV5-4 and TRBJ1-2; TRBD1 is a possible D gene (6 bases). From germline, CDR1 is SGHNT and CDR2 YYREEE (reference sequence). The germline V and J ends were trimmed by 0 bases and 8 bases, with 14 bases remaining between them. The CDR3 is 14 amino acids.